This TCR beta chain was sequenced during a study of Ad26.COV2.S vaccination and SARS-CoV-2 variants. Sample treatment: roughly 19 received Ad26.COV2.S at low or high dose, single or two shots; about 5 received placebo; per-sample allocation not given. Day 63 following the first vaccine or placebo injection was when the samples were taken. This CDR3 contains 17 residues. Germline CDR1 reads KGHSH; CDR2 reads LQKENI. V was pared by 2 bases and J by 2 bases, with 11 bases of the junction left unmatched. Here immunoSEQ multiplex PCR was the method, and the copy in TCRdb shows in-frame clones only, minus some. The sample has roughly 350,000 clones, about 88% seen once.

Sequencing was performed on peripheral blood, taken in a trial of Ad26.COV2.S vaccine versus placebo. The TCR originated in a person aged 18 to 59 who received the Ad26.COV2.S COVID-19 vaccine or a placebo. The J gene is TRBJ1-1, the V gene TRBV18; 7 nucleotides match TRBD1. The DNA for the CDR3 is TGTGCCAGCTCACCAGCAGGGGGGGCTGGGGTAAACACTGAAGCTTTCTTT. This gives the protein CASSPAGGAGVNTEAFF.